This T cell receptor beta chain is drawn from a study of T cell responses to AZD1222 COVID-19 vaccine. Background on the study: It was second doses at about 4 or about 12 weeks that were pooled.

Only in-frame clones appear in the TCRdb table, and some are missing; sequencing was by immunoSEQ multiplex PCR. The sample lists approximately 30,000 clones, 78% occurring once. Germline lookup yields CDR1 SGHVS and CDR2 FQNEAQ. This CDR3 is built from 13 residues. The V and J ends lost 3 bases and 5 bases respectively, with 10 bases between them. The receptor was isolated from an adult in good health. Sequences were derived from peripheral blood, sampled on day 0 of AZD1222 vaccination. This chain uses TRBV7-8 with TRBJ1-1, with D unresolved. The CDR3 spells CASSFRSRTEAFF. The CDR3 nucleotides are TGTGCCAGCAGCTTCAGATCCCGAACTGAAGCTTTCTTT.